One and the same sample provided the 26 T cell receptor beta chains below, sequenced in a study of shared clonotypes between healthy human individuals. The repertoire was sequenced with immunoSEQ multiplex PCR; TCRdb's copy has only in-frame clones and lacks some. The profile shows 740,000 or so clones, about 80% of them singletons. The sample taken for sequencing was memory CD4+ T cells sorted from blood. Subset in this sample: CD45RA-negative fraction. These receptors all stem from a woman aged 25-40 years in good health.

The V call is TRBV19, the J call TRBJ2-3; D perhaps matches TRBD1 (5 bases). This CDR3 has 14 residues. The V gene lost 3 bases and the J gene lost 2 bases, with 9 bases spanning the gap. From germline, CDR1 is LNHDA and CDR2 SQIVND (reference sequence). The CDR3 here is CASSIQGLTDTQYF. The CDR3 DNA reads as TGTGCCAGTAGTATCCAGGGTCTCACAGATACGCAGTATTTT. Full variable domain (remainder filled in from reference TRBV19 and TRBJ2-3): DGGITQSPKYLFRKEGQNVTLSCEQNLNHDAMYWYRQDPGQGLRLIYYSQIVNDFQKGDIAEGYSVSREKKESFPLTVTSAQKNPTAFYLCASSIQGLTDTQYFGPGTRLTVL.

The chain employs TRBV19 and TRBJ2-7; D gene uncertain. The CDR3 covers 15 residues. V lost 1 base and J 0 bases, leaving 10 bases between the germline ends. The germline V gene encodes CDR1 LNHDA and CDR2 SQIVND (reference sequence). The CDR3 spells CASSIALGLSYEQYF. The CDR3 nucleotides are TGTGCCAGTAGTATAGCTTTGGGCCTCTCCTACGAGCAGTACTTC. Combining the CDR3 with reference TRBV19 and TRBJ2-7 gives the whole variable domain DGGITQSPKYLFRKEGQNVTLSCEQNLNHDAMYWYRQDPGQGLRLIYYSQIVNDFQKGDIAEGYSVSREKKESFPLTVTSAQKNPTAFYLCASSIALGLSYEQYFGPGTRLTVT.

This clone was counted once. The chain links TRBV11-3 to TRBJ1-5; a possible D gene is TRBD1 (5 bases). The length of the CDR3 is 13 residues. Germline V gives CDR1 SGHNT, CDR2 YENEEA. V was trimmed by 5 bases and J by 5 bases, leaving 10 bases between them. The CDR3 sequence: CASSRFRDQPQHF. The CDR3 nucleotides are TGTGCCAGCAGCAGATTCAGGGATCAGCCCCAGCATTTT. The entire variable domain, with the rest obtained from reference TRBV11-3 and TRBJ1-5, is as follows: EAGVVQSPRYKIIEKKQPVAFWCNPISGHNTLYWYLQNLGQGPELLIRYENEEAVDDSQLPKDRFSAERLKGVDSTLKIQPAELGDSAVYLCASSRFRDQPQHFGDGTRLSIL.

The chain combines TRBV6-1 with TRBJ2-2; 8 positions agree with TRBD1. CDR1 and CDR2 (germline): MNHNS, SASEGT. V trimming: 4 bases; J trimming: 1 base; junction bases outside the gene matches: 2. The CDR3 covers 15 residues. CDR3 bases: TGTGCCAGCAGTGCCGGGACAGGGAACACCGGGGAGCTGTTTTTT. Protein sequence: CASSAGTGNTGELFF.

This clone was picked up a small number of times. The chain recombines TRBV28 with TRBJ2-7; 8 nucleotides align to TRBD1. Germline V gene data show CDR1 as MDHEN and CDR2 as SYDVKM. V gave up 2 bases and J gave up 6 bases; unmatched junction bases: 6. The CDR3 totals 14 residues. The CDR3 DNA is TGTGCCAGCAGTTTAGTAGCAGGGGGCTCCGAGCAGTACTTC. Its protein is CASSLVAGGSEQYF.

This rearrangement joins TRBV9 to TRBJ2-3; D uncertain. Trimming removed 0 bases at V and 2 bases at J, with 7 bases between. The CDR3 consists of 14 residues. From germline, CDR1 is SGDLS and CDR2 YYNGEE. The CDR3 sequence: CASSVDSLTDTQYF. CDR3 sequence (DNA): TGTGCCAGCAGCGTAGACTCCCTCACAGATACGCAGTATTTT.

V gene TRBV28 combines with J gene TRBJ2-7; TRBD1 agrees at 9 bases. From germline, CDR1 is MDHEN and CDR2 SYDVKM. V dropped 1 base and J dropped 0; count of bases not matched to a gene: 13. The length of the CDR3 is 19 residues. The CDR3 protein is CASSLYRTGDRRSSYEQYF. Written as DNA, the CDR3 is TGTGCCAGCAGTTTATATCGGACAGGGGACCGCAGGAGCTCCTACGAGCAGTACTTC.

The chain combines TRBV2 with TRBJ1-2, with D uncertain. V was pared by 6 bases and J by 4 bases, with 12 bases between. This CDR3 is built from 13 residues. Germline V gene sequence: CDR1 SNHLY, CDR2 FYNNEI. The CDR3 nucleotides read TGTGCCAGCAGCCCCGAGGAGGCCTATGGCTACACCTTC. Its translation is CASSPEEAYGYTF.

The rearrangement joins TRBV6-1 to TRBJ1-1; TRBD1 is a possible D gene (6 bases). Trimming took off 4 bases at V and 4 bases at J, with 13 bases between the two ends. CDR1 is MNHNS, CDR2 SASEGT, per germline. The length of the CDR3 is 14 residues. The CDR3 nucleotides read TGTGCCAGCAGTGTACAGGGCAGCGGCACTGAAGCTTTCTTT. This encodes CASSVQGSGTEAFF.

The chain recombines TRBV21-1 with TRBJ2-2; the table's D call TRBD2 went unverified against the DNA. TRBV21-1 is a pseudogene segment. The CDR3 length is 18 residues. Here the CDR3 reads CASSFQGLAGASTGELFF. CDR3 nucleotide sequence: TGTGCCAGCAGCTTTCAAGGACTAGCGGGAGCGTCCACCGGGGAGCTGTTTTTT.

This clone has a single count. The chain carries TRBV29-1 and TRBJ1-1, with TRBD1 as a possible D gene (6 bases). This CDR3 is built from 13 residues. V lost 8 bases and J lost 5, with 18 bases in between. Germline CDR1 and CDR2: SQVTM and ANQGSEA. The CDR3 loop reads CSFYRAGRTEAFF. The CDR3, as DNA: TGCAGCTTTTACAGGGCAGGCAGAACTGAAGCTTTCTTT.

The chain uses TRBV27 and TRBJ2-4; 8 bases map to TRBD1. Trimming took 5 bases from V and 4 from J; bases not matched to a gene: 19. CDR3 size: 19 residues. Germline CDR1 reads MNHEY; CDR2 reads SMNVEV (reference sequence). Here the CDR3 DNA reads TGTGCCAGCAGTCCATGGGCAGGGGGCATGGGGGCCAAAAAAAACATTCAGTACTTC. Translating it yields CASSPWAGGMGAKKNIQYF.

This rearrangement joins TRBV13 to TRBJ1-3, with 9 bases that match TRBD1. Germline CDR1 and CDR2: PRHDT and FYEKMQ (reference sequence). The CDR3 contains 19 residues. V was clipped by 5 bases and J by 0 bases; unmatched bases: 14. The chain's CDR3 is CASSAPDRGGLGSGNTIYF. The CDR3 nucleotides read TGTGCCAGCAGCGCCCCGGACAGGGGTGGTTTAGGCTCTGGAAACACCATATATTTT.

This sequence joins TRBV18 and TRBJ2-1; 10 bases agree with TRBD2. The CDR3 runs 17 residues. V lost 2 bases to trimming and J lost 6 bases; unmatched junction nucleotides: 10. Germline CDR1 is KGHSH and CDR2 is LQKENI. The CDR3 spells CASSPFPSGSSINEQFF. CDR3 in DNA: TGTGCCAGCTCACCATTTCCTAGCGGGAGTTCGATCAATGAGCAGTTCTTC.

V usage is TRBV15 and J usage is TRBJ1-4, with D possibly TRBD1 on 5 matching bases. CDR1 is LNHNV and CDR2 is YYDKDF in the germline V gene (reference sequence). The CDR3 runs 14 residues. The ends were cut back, 5 bases at V and 5 bases at J, with 12 bases in the middle. CDR3 in amino acids: CATSGGGSNEKLFF. The CDR3 DNA reads as TGTGCCACCAGCGGGGGAGGAAGCAATGAAAAACTGTTTTTT.

The gene calls are TRBV19 and TRBJ2-2, with D hard to call. Per the germline V gene, CDR1 is LNHDA and CDR2 is SQIVND (reference sequence). The CDR3 runs 13 residues. V was pared by 1 base and J by 10 bases, with 10 bases between. The CDR3 loop is CASSIVGRSELFF. DNA of the CDR3: TGTGCCAGTAGTATAGTGGGTAGATCGGAGCTGTTTTTT.

The rearrangement links TRBV7-9 to TRBJ2-1; D possibly corresponds to TRBD2 (6 bases). CDR1 is SEHNR, CDR2 FQNEAQ, per germline (reference sequence). V lost 1 base and J 10 bases, leaving 20 bases between the germline ends. The CDR3 totals 16 residues. The CDR3 region has the DNA TGTGCCAGCAGCTTAGAGAGGGACTGGGTTCGGAGAGAGCAGTTCTTC. This codes for CASSLERDWVRREQFF.

This clone has more than one count but fewer than ten. The genes are TRBV29-1 and TRBJ2-5; 7 nucleotides align to TRBD2. CDR1 is SQVTM, CDR2 ANQGSEA, per germline. The CDR3 runs 14 residues. V shed 2 bases and J 2 bases; nucleotides not matched to a gene: 5. CDR3 region: CSVELADTQETQYF. As DNA, the CDR3 is TGCAGCGTTGAACTAGCGGATACACAAGAGACCCAGTACTTC.

The chain is built from TRBV29-1 and TRBJ1-2, with 9 bases fitting TRBD1. Per germline, CDR1 SQVTM and CDR2 ANQGSEA. The V gene end was trimmed by 4 bases and the J gene end by 1 base; junction bases not matched to a gene: 1. The CDR3 is 13 amino acids. The CDR3 DNA reads TGCAGCGTTGCGGGACAGGGTAACTATGGCTACACCTTC. Translated: CSVAGQGNYGYTF.

The gene calls are TRBV5-1 and TRBJ1-1; the D is unclear. Trimming took off 0 bases at V and 1 base at J, with 7 bases between the two ends. CDR3 length: 14 residues. Germline CDR1 and CDR2: SGHRS and YFSETQ. The CDR3 region has the DNA TGCGCCAGCAGCTTGGTTTACGGGAACACTGAAGCTTTCTTT. Encoded protein: CASSLVYGNTEAFF.

The rearrangement uses TRBV6-1 and TRBJ2-7, with a possible D match to TRBD2 (5 bases). The V gene lost 4 bases and the J gene lost 2 bases, with 15 bases spanning the gap. Germline V gives CDR1 MNHNS, CDR2 SASEGT. This CDR3 is built from 15 residues. This CDR3 reads CASSAWTGPPYEQYF. CDR3 in DNA: TGTGCCAGCAGTGCGTGGACTGGACCTCCCTACGAGCAGTACTTC.

This clone was counted many times. This chain uses TRBV9 with TRBJ2-2, with TRBD1 matching 7 bases. J lost 6 bases, V lost 0 bases, and 8 bases had no gene match. The CDR3 sequence is 16 residues long. CDR1 is SGDLS, CDR2 YYNGEE, per germline. The CDR3 sequence: CASSVEDRPRAGELFF. The CDR3 nucleotides are TGTGCCAGCAGCGTAGAGGACAGGCCGCGAGCCGGGGAGCTGTTTTTT.

This chain connects TRBV30 to TRBJ2-1; D is uncertain. The CDR3 is 13 residues long. Germline lookup yields CDR1 GTSNPN and CDR2 SVGIG (reference sequence). V was shortened by 7 bases and J by 9 bases, with 19 bases between the two germline ends. The CDR3 coding sequence is TGTGCCTTAAAAAACGATCCCGTCGGTGAGCAGTTCTTC. Protein: CALKNDPVGEQFF.

This chain joins TRBV10-3 and TRBJ2-3, with 7 positions matching TRBD2. CDR3 size: 16 residues. Germline V gene lookup returns CDR1 ENHRY and CDR2 SYGVKD. Here the CDR3 DNA reads TGTGCTTCCGGGGCGGGAGAAGGGTTCCGCACAGATACGCAGTATTTT. This codes for CASGAGEGFRTDTQYF.

This sequence joins TRBV19 and TRBJ2-1; 9 bases are a match to TRBD1. Trimming removed 6 bases from V and 6 bases from J; junction bases left unmatched: 9. CDR1 and CDR2 (germline): LNHDA, SQIVND (reference sequence). The CDR3 length is 15 residues. Here the CDR3 DNA reads TGTGCCAGTAGAACATACCGGACAGGGGTCAATGAGCAGTTCTTC. Translation gives CASRTYRTGVNEQFF.

The chain is built from TRBV20-1 and TRBJ2-1; unclear D gene. Germline V gives CDR1 DFQATT, CDR2 SNEGSKA (reference sequence). CDR3 length: 11 amino acids. The V end was cut by 3 bases, the J end by 12 bases, with 12 bases between. The CDR3 is CSASSKVMQFF. The CDR3 DNA sequence: TGCAGTGCTAGTAGCAAGGTCATGCAGTTCTTC.